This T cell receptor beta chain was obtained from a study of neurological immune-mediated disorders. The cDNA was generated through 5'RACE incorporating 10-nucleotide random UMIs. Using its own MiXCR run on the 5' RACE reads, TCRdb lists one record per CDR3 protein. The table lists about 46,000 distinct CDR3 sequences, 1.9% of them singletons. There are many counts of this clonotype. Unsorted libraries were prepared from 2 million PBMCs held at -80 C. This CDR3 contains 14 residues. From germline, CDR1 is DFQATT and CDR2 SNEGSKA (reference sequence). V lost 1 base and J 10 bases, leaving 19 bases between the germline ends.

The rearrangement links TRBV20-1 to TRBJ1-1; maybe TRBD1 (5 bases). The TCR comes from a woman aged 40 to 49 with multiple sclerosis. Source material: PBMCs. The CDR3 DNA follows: TGCAGTGCTAGAGTACCGAGAGGGGAGAATGGAGCTTTCTTT. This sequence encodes CSARVPRGENGAFF.